This is a list of T cell receptor beta chains from one sample in a study of metastatic and nonmetastatic thyroid tumors. TCRdb re-called clones from the PCR reads using MiXCR. The sample carries tens of thousands of clones, less than 25% recorded once. Sequenced sample: blood. These receptors were obtained from a female donor with papillary thyroid cancer or a benign thyroid nodule (not recorded which). Some clones in this sample may be carry-over from other donors' samples. Both conserved end residues are part of each CDR3. D genes are given only for firm matches. The size entry is marked missing in some rows and otherwise reads once, few, many or a size class.

j_call d_call clone_size cdr3_length v_call cdr3_aa cdr3_nt
TRBJ2-2 NA few 15 TRBV6-4 CASRTGIPGSGELFF TGTGCCAGCAGAACGGGAATCCCGGGATCCGGGGAGCTGTTTTTT
TRBJ2-1 TRBD1 NA 15 TRBV6-4 CASSDGTVVYNEQFF TGTGCCAGCAGTGACGGGACAGTGGTCTACAATGAGCAGTTCTTC
TRBJ2-1 TRBD2 NA 14 TRBV27 CASSYGTSYNEQFF TGTGCCAGCAGTTATGGGACTAGCTACAATGAGCAGTTCTTC
TRBJ1-1 TRBD1 NA 13 TRBV7-9 CASSLGSTGEAFF TGTGCCAGCAGCTTAGGGTCGACAGGGGAAGCTTTCTTT
TRBJ2-1 NA NA 15 TRBV27 CASSPRLSGSSEQFF TGTGCCAGCAGTCCGAGACTATCGGGATCCTCTGAGCAGTTCTTC
TRBJ2-4 TRBD1 many 14 TRBV6-4 CASSGGQPPNIQYF TGTGCCAGCAGTGGGGGACAGCCCCCAAACATTCAGTACTTC
TRBJ1-3 NA many 13 TRBV5-1 CASSFGSGNTIYF TGCGCCAGCAGTTTTGGGTCTGGAAACACCATATATTTT
TRBJ1-4 NA many 14 TRBV24-1 CATSAGGEFEKLFF TGTGCCACCAGTGCAGGAGGGGAATTCGAAAAACTGTTTTTT
TRBJ2-7 NA once 15 TRBV11-3 CASSLVDQGFHEQYF TGTGCCAGCAGCTTAGTCGATCAGGGGTTTCACGAGCAGTACTTC
TRBJ1-6 NA few 16 TRBV6-1 CASSPLAGKTGSPLHF TGTGCCAGCAGTCCCCTGGCAGGGAAAACAGGTTCACCCCTCCACTTT
TRBJ2-2 TRBD2 many 17 TRBV11-1 CASSPPGLATNTGELFF TGTGCCAGCAGCCCGCCGGGACTAGCGACGAACACCGGGGAGCTGTTTTTT
TRBJ2-5 NA few 15 TRBV6-4 CASSTRDSQGENQYF TGTGCCAGCAGTACCCGGGACTCTCAAGGGGAGAACCAGTACTTC
TRBJ2-7 TRBD2 few 13 TRBV27 CASSFSGRDEQYF TGTGCTAGCTCATTCAGCGGGAGAGACGAGCAGTACTTC
TRBJ2-5 TRBD2 many 17 TRBV28 CASRPGGTSGSLETQYF TGTGCCAGCAGGCCCGGTGGGACTAGCGGGAGTCTGGAGACCCAGTACTTC
TRBJ2-7 NA many 12 TRBV5-5 CASSIISYEQYF TGTGCCAGCAGCATCATCTCCTACGAGCAGTACTTC
TRBJ2-3 TRBD2 many 15 TRBV5-1 CASSRRERSTDTQYF TGCGCCAGCAGCAGGCGGGAGCGCTCCACAGATACGCAGTATTTT
TRBJ2-7 NA NA 11 TRBV11-3 CARSPSYEQYF TGTGCCAGAAGCCCAAGCTACGAGCAGTACTTC